These T cell receptor beta chains were read from a single sample in a study of spatial heterogeneity in lung cancer. MiXCR was run by TCRdb on the 5' RACE reads, yielding one entry per CDR3 protein. The table shows approximately 26,000 distinct CDR3 sequences, with under 9.5% occurring only once. Sequenced material: lung tumor tissue, taken at surgery. The origin of the receptors is a male donor with early-stage non-small cell lung cancer. Each CDR3 is given with its conserved first and last residue. Each record gives: D gene, J gene, V gene, clone size, CDR3 protein, CDR3 DNA. D genes are given only for firm matches. Only some rows state a clone size, as once, few, many or a class for expanded clones.

>-|TRBJ1-1|TRBV27|few
CASSLAVRNTEAFF
TGTGCCAGCAGTTTAGCCGTCAGGAACACTGAAGCTTTCTTT
>-|TRBJ2-7|TRBV20-1|many
CSARDRRGASYEQYF
TGCAGTGCTAGAGATAGGAGGGGGGCCTCCTACGAGCAGTACTTC
>-|TRBJ2-5|TRBV24-1|-
CATSDLQGATGETQYF
TGTGCCACCAGTGATTTGCAAGGAGCCACAGGAGAGACCCAGTACTTC
>TRBD2|TRBJ2-1|TRBV19|-
CASTDPSGIEQFF
TGTGCCAGTACCGATCCTAGCGGGATTGAGCAGTTCTTC
>TRBD2|TRBJ2-3|TRBV4-3|many
CASSQLVAGGPDTQYF
TGCGCCAGCAGCCAATTAGTGGCGGGAGGTCCGGATACGCAGTATTTT
>-|TRBJ2-7|TRBV7-9|few
CASSLEYEQYF
TGTGCCAGCAGCTTAGAATACGAGCAGTACTTC
>-|TRBJ2-7|TRBV28|many
CASSKRAISYEQYF
TGTGCCAGCAGCAAGCGGGCCATCTCCTACGAGCAGTACTTC
>-|TRBJ2-7|TRBV20-1|many
CSSPGAYEQYF
TGCAGTTCACCGGGAGCCTACGAGCAGTACTTC
>-|TRBJ2-7|TRBV7-2|many
CASSLGVYEQYF
TGTGCCAGCAGCTTAGGGGTCTACGAGCAGTACTTC
>-|TRBJ2-3|TRBV10-3|-
CAISDGRAADTQYF
TGTGCCATCAGTGACGGCAGGGCCGCAGATACGCAGTATTTT
>TRBD1|TRBJ1-5|TRBV20-1|many
CSARDPSTGRRNQPQHF
TGCAGTGCTAGAGATCCCTCGACAGGGAGGCGCAATCAGCCCCAGCATTTT
>TRBD1|TRBJ1-2|TRBV5-1|few
CASSWEGGSSYGYTF
TGCGCCAGCAGCTGGGAAGGGGGCAGCAGCTATGGCTACACCTTC
>TRBD1|TRBJ1-4|TRBV12-3/TRBV12-4|many
CASSSTGGIEKLFF
TGTGCCAGCAGTTCGACAGGGGGTATCGAAAAACTGTTTTTT
>-|TRBJ2-6|TRBV7-9|few
CASSSRGPGGANVLTF
TGTGCCAGCAGCTCGCGGGGGCCAGGAGGGGCCAACGTCCTGACTTTC
>-|TRBJ2-5|TRBV9|-
CASSTRSQETQYF
TGTGCCAGCAGCACGCGGTCGCAAGAGACCCAGTACTTC
>-|TRBJ2-5|TRBV6-1|many
CATYLGAQYF
TGTGCCACTTACCTTGGGGCCCAGTACTTC
>-|TRBJ2-2|TRBV5-1|many
CASSLGSGEWTGELFF
TGCGCCAGCAGCTTGGGTTCAGGGGAGTGGACCGGGGAGCTGTTTTTT
>-|TRBJ1-1|TRBV20-1|many
CSAPGNTEAFF
TGCAGTGCCCCAGGGAACACTGAAGCTTTCTTT
>-|TRBJ1-3|TRBV6-2/TRBV6-3|many
CASSTLGATGNTIYF
TGTGCCAGCAGCACCCTCGGGGCAACTGGAAACACCATATATTTT
>TRBD1|TRBJ1-2|TRBV7-2|many
CASSFPGQDYGYTF
TGTGCCAGCAGCTTCCCAGGACAGGACTATGGCTACACCTTC
>TRBD2|TRBJ2-7|TRBV7-2|few
CASSTRGDVGSEQYF
TGTGCCAGCAGTACCCGGGGGGACGTCGGGAGCGAGCAGTACTTC
>-|TRBJ1-5|TRBV18|few
CASSLQPLDQPQHF
TGTGCCAGCTCACTCCAGCCCCTCGATCAGCCCCAGCATTTT
>-|TRBJ2-3|TRBV11-2|many
CASSLEDTQYF
TGTGCCAGCAGCTTAGAAGATACGCAGTATTTT
>-|TRBJ2-7|TRBV18|many
CASSQGYREQYF
TGTGCCAGCTCACAAGGGTATCGGGAGCAGTACTTC
>-|TRBJ2-1|TRBV7-2|many
CASSPPSGLVNEQFF
TGTGCCAGCAGCCCCCCGAGCGGTTTGGTAAATGAGCAGTTCTTC
>-|TRBJ2-7|TRBV11-1|many
CASILTKPYEQYF
TGTGCCAGCATTCTAACGAAGCCCTACGAGCAGTACTTC
>-|TRBJ1-3|TRBV7-8|-
CASSLKIRGEAGNTIYF
TGTGCCAGCAGCCTCAAGATCCGAGGGGAGGCTGGAAACACCATATATTTT
>TRBD2|TRBJ2-1|TRBV6-2/TRBV6-3|few
CASSYSSGRGEQFF
TGTGCCAGCAGCTACTCTAGCGGGAGGGGGGAGCAGTTCTTC
>TRBD2|TRBJ2-1|TRBV5-1|many
CASSLAGITYNEQFF
TGCGCCAGCAGCTTAGCGGGGATAACCTACAATGAGCAGTTCTTC
>TRBD1|TRBJ1-1|TRBV7-2|medium-sized
CASRFNRGSAFF
TGTGCCAGCAGATTTAACAGGGGTTCGGCTTTCTTT
>-|TRBJ2-2|TRBV12-3/TRBV12-4|-
CASSSPNTGELFF
TGTGCCAGCAGTTCCCCGAACACCGGGGAGCTGTTTTTT
>-|TRBJ1-4|TRBV5-5|many
CASSLDRTSEKLFF
TGTGCCAGCAGCTTGGACAGAACGAGTGAAAAACTGTTTTTT
>-|TRBJ2-3|TRBV5-1|many
CASSLGQNTDTQYF
TGCGCCAGCAGCTTGGGACAGAACACAGATACGCAGTATTTT
>TRBD2|TRBJ2-1|TRBV6-6|many
CASRTSGRWGSYNEQFF
TGTGCCAGTCGTACTAGCGGGAGGTGGGGCTCCTACAATGAGCAGTTCTTC
>-|TRBJ2-7|TRBV6-1|-
CASSEPYEQYF
TGTGCCAGCAGTGAGCCCTACGAGCAGTACTTC
>-|TRBJ1-6|TRBV5-1|-
CASSLTENSPLHF
TGCGCCAGCAGCTTGACAGAAAATTCACCCCTCCACTTT
>-|TRBJ2-2|TRBV28|medium-sized
CASRTGTFTGELFF
TGTGCCAGTCGAACCGGGACCTTCACCGGGGAGCTGTTTTTT
>-|TRBJ2-1|TRBV4-1|many
CASSPPDKGGNEQFF
TGCGCCAGCAGCCCCCCCGATAAGGGCGGGAATGAGCAGTTCTTC
>TRBD1|TRBJ2-5|TRBV5-4|many
CADGTGPQETQYF
TGTGCCGACGGGACAGGGCCCCAAGAGACCCAGTACTTC
>-|TRBJ2-7|TRBV5-5|many
CASSLGALSYEQYF
TGTGCCAGCAGCTTGGGGGCCCTTTCCTACGAGCAGTACTTC
>-|TRBJ2-2|TRBV2|many
CALWAGELFF
TGTGCCTTGTGGGCCGGGGAGCTGTTTTTT
>-|TRBJ2-7|TRBV29-1|many
CSVLEAGGIEQYF
TGCAGCGTTTTGGAGGCAGGGGGGATCGAGCAGTACTTC
>TRBD2|TRBJ2-7|TRBV28|few
CASSETSGRYEQYF
TGTGCCAGCAGTGAAACTAGCGGGCGTTACGAGCAGTACTTC
>TRBD1|TRBJ1-2|TRBV29-1|many
CSVLPQGGNYGYTF
TGCAGCGTCCTGCCTCAGGGGGGAAACTATGGCTACACCTTC
>-|TRBJ1-1|TRBV28|many
CASRLRGPFHTEAFF
TGTGCCAGCAGACTGCGGGGCCCTTTTCACACTGAAGCTTTCTTT
>-|TRBJ2-1|TRBV6-5|many
CASSFLEGFEQFF
TGTGCCAGCAGTTTCCTAGAGGGGTTTGAGCAGTTCTTC
>-|TRBJ2-1|TRBV5-1|many
CASRGSASAYNEQFF
TGCGCCAGCAGGGGCTCGGCTAGCGCTTACAATGAGCAGTTCTTC
>-|TRBJ2-7|TRBV3-1|few
CASSQSDREQYF
TGTGCCAGCAGCCAATCGGACCGCGAGCAGTACTTC
>-|TRBJ2-6|TRBV27|many
CASSARQDYNPPSFLTF
TGTGCCAGCAGTGCCAGACAGGATTATAATCCTCCCAGTTTCCTGACTTTC
>-|TRBJ2-3|TRBV3-1|few
CASSPSFGAADTQYF
TGTGCCAGCAGCCCCTCTTTTGGGGCGGCAGATACGCAGTATTTT
>TRBD2|TRBJ2-3|TRBV15|few
CATSRDRGGRTDTQYF
TGTGCCACCAGCAGGGACCGGGGGGGCCGAACAGATACGCAGTATTTT
>-|TRBJ2-3|TRBV7-9|medium-sized
CASSLPLTGPSSTDTQYF
TGTGCCAGCAGCTTACCTTTGACAGGTCCCTCTAGCACAGATACGCAGTATTTT
>-|TRBJ2-5|TRBV24-1|many
CATSDPRVVGETQYF
TGTGCCACCAGTGATCCACGAGTGGTTGGGGAGACCCAGTACTTC
>TRBD2|TRBJ2-5|TRBV6-6|-
CASSTRLAGETQYF
TGTGCCAGCAGTACCCGACTAGCGGGAGAGACCCAGTACTTC
>-|TRBJ1-6|TRBV6-6|-
CASSPGRASSYNSPLHF
TGTGCCAGCAGCCCGGGACGGGCGAGCTCCTATAATTCACCCCTCCACTTT
>TRBD1|TRBJ1-5|TRBV4-1|many
CASSTTGAFFNQPQHF
TGCGCCAGCAGCACGACAGGGGCCTTCTTCAATCAGCCCCAGCATTTT
>-|TRBJ2-4|TRBV7-2|many
CASSTNRNRGNIQYF
TGTGCCAGCAGCACCAACAGGAACCGGGGAAACATTCAGTACTTC
>TRBD1|TRBJ1-1|TRBV27|many
CASSSGTGTAFF
TGTGCCAGCAGCTCCGGGACAGGGACAGCTTTCTTT
>-|TRBJ2-7|TRBV11-1|many
CASSSRPTGLSYEQYF
TGTGCCAGCAGCTCTCGTCCCACCGGGCTCTCCTACGAGCAGTACTTC
>-|TRBJ2-5|TRBV27|many
CASSLSVGLQETQYF
TGTGCCAGCAGTTTAAGTGTAGGACTCCAAGAGACCCAGTACTTC